The source of this TCR beta chain is a study of blood T cell repertoires in COVID-19. Study background: Acute and convalescent COVID-19 specimens originated in the United States, Italy and Spain. In each case, the material was cDNA or gDNA derived from T cells, B-cell-depleted T cells, or PBMCs.

This table comes from immunoSEQ multiplex PCR, and its TCRdb copy is limited to in-frame clones, with some not included. The table records roughly 120,000 clones, 75% to 90% of them present only once. V shed 5 bases and J shed 1 base, with 7 bases lying between them. This CDR3 is built from 14 residues. Germline loops: CDR1 KGHDR, CDR2 SFDVKD. The source is a man in his 70s with acute or convalescent COVID-19. The chain is built from TRBV24-1 and TRBJ2-2; D is unresolved. Sequenced sample: peripheral blood. The CDR3 is CATSAPGNTGELFF. The CDR3 DNA is TGTGCCACCAGTGCTCCAGGGAACACCGGGGAGCTGTTTTTT.